Included here is one T cell receptor (beta chain) sequence, with context. Antigen: not known. The record originates from a study of T cells in Graves' hyperthyroidism and ophthalmopathy. The study, taken as a whole, reports: Expanded thyroid clonotypes (above 0.001) were mostly also found in blood.

Patients were aged 18 to 65, had disease duration under 2 months, and had newly diagnosed hyperthyroidism. It was RNA transcripts that yielded the amplified TCR beta CDR3 regions. A first-round RT-PCR of the TCR CDR3 used the HTBI primer set. A single record per CDR3 protein comes from TCRdb applying MiXCR to the multiplex PCR reads. The sample lists over 700,000 distinct CDR3 sequences; around 38% were seen once. The CDR3 is 15 amino acids. Unmatched junction bases numbered 3, after V lost 0 bases and J lost 5 bases. CDR1 MNHEY and CDR2 SVGEGT come from the germline V gene. The sequenced material came from blood. The rearrangement links TRBV6-2 or TRBV6-3 to TRBJ2-5; TRBD1 matches 10 bases. The sequence derives from a man aged 18 to 35 with Graves' hyperthyroidism. CDR3: CASSYSGQGLETQYF. The CDR3 DNA reads as TGTGCCAGCAGTTACTCGGGACAGGGGTTGGAGACCCAGTACTTC.